The next 15 T cell receptor beta chains were all read from a single sample in a study of blood T cell repertoires in COVID-19. Data came from immunoSEQ multiplex PCR; TCRdb stores just in-frame clones and leaves some out. The repertoire includes 190,000 or so clones, approximately 78% of them detected once, and about a tenth sits in the top ten. Sequencing used PBMCs or T cells enriched from blood (not recorded which). These receptors were collected from a man between 35 and 55 years old who had recovered from COVID-19.

The chain recombines TRBV5-4 with TRBJ2-6, with TRBD1 matching over 8 bases. The ends lost 8 bases at V and 0 bases at J; junction bases unmatched: 7. This CDR3 is 16 amino acids long. Germline CDR1 reads SGHNT; CDR2 reads YYREEE (reference sequence). CDR3: CASKTGDNSGANVLTF. The CDR3 DNA follows: TGTGCCAGTAAGACAGGGGACAACTCTGGGGCCAACGTCCTGACTTTC.

The chain uses TRBV6-5 and TRBJ2-1; D might be TRBD2 (6 bases). Germline-derived CDR1 and CDR2 are MNHEY and SVGAGI. V was cut by 4 bases and J by 5 bases, with 15 bases left in between. The CDR3 loop spans 15 amino acids. DNA of the CDR3: TGTGCCAGCAGTTCATGGGCGGGCGGGAACAATGAGCAGTTCTTC. Translating gives CASSSWAGGNNEQFF.

This rearrangement joins TRBV24-1 to TRBJ1-5; 9 bases match TRBD1. Germline V gives CDR1 KGHDR, CDR2 SFDVKD. This CDR3 has 18 amino acids. V shed 2 bases and J 2 bases; nucleotides not matched to a gene: 9. DNA for the CDR3: TGTGCCACCAGTGATTCCCCGGGACAGGGATTTCGCAATCAGCCCCAGCATTTT. It translates to CATSDSPGQGFRNQPQHF.

This sequence joins TRBV4-2 and TRBJ2-1; TRBD2 matches at 12 bases. Germline V gene sequence: CDR1 LGHNA, CDR2 YNFKEQ. Unmatched junction bases numbered 9, after V lost 5 bases and J lost 7 bases. CDR3 length: 16 amino acids. DNA for the CDR3: TGTGCCAGCAGCTCACGACTAGCGGGGGATACAAATGAGCAGTTCTTC. It yields the protein CASSSRLAGDTNEQFF.

The rearrangement uses TRBV29-1 and TRBJ1-2; 8 bases fit TRBD1. In germline, CDR1 is SQVTM, CDR2 ANQGSEA. V dropped 4 bases and J dropped 4; count of bases not matched to a gene: 8. There are 14 residues in the CDR3. The CDR3 DNA sequence: TGCAGCGTTGCGGGGGACAGGACCCTCTATGGCTACACCTTC. Translation: CSVAGDRTLYGYTF.

The CDR3 DNA reads as TGTGCCAGCAGCCAAGAAGGGACTACGTACCAAGAGACCCAGTACTTC. Its protein product is CASSQEGTTYQETQYF. This chain links TRBV4-2 with TRBJ2-5, with 7 nucleotides matching TRBD2. The CDR3 consists of 16 residues. The germline CDR1 and CDR2 sequences are LGHNA and YNFKEQ. Germline trimming cut 0 bases from V and 0 bases from J; bases unmatched to any gene: 4.

This chain links TRBV18 with TRBJ1-1, with 9 bases that match TRBD1. V lost 4 bases to trimming and J lost 5 bases; unmatched junction nucleotides: 5. Germline V CDR1 and CDR2: KGHSH, LQKENI. CDR3 length equals 14 residues. The CDR3 sequence: CASSRDRGWTEAFF. DNA for the CDR3: TGTGCCAGCTCACGAGACAGGGGGTGGACTGAAGCTTTCTTT.

This sequence joins TRBV4-1 and TRBJ2-5; TRBD1 agrees at 7 bases. Germline lookup yields CDR1 MGHRA and CDR2 YSYEKL. V was pared by 1 base and J by 4 bases, with 15 bases of the junction left unmatched. The length of the CDR3 is 18 residues. The CDR3 region has the DNA TGCGCCAGCAGCCAAGTTGTAAGAGGGGGCGCGACGGGAGAGACCCAGTACTTC. Encoded protein: CASSQVVRGGATGETQYF.

The chain has TRBV12-3 or TRBV12-4 and TRBJ1-1, with 8 bases lining up with TRBD1. The CDR3 contains 13 residues. The V segment lost 5 bases and the J segment 4 bases; nucleotides outside the gene matches: 3. The CDR3 loop is CASSSDRGTEAFF. The CDR3 nucleotides read TGTGCCAGCAGTAGCGACAGGGGCACTGAAGCTTTCTTT.

This rearrangement joins TRBV19 to TRBJ1-2, with D possibly matching TRBD1 (5 bases). V was trimmed by 3 bases and J by 4 bases, leaving 12 bases between them. The germline V gene encodes CDR1 LNHDA and CDR2 SQIVND (reference sequence). The CDR3 runs 14 residues. CDR3 residues: CASSIWGAGYGYTF. The CDR3 region has the DNA TGTGCCAGTAGTATTTGGGGCGCCGGCTATGGCTACACCTTC.

This rearrangement joins TRBV7-3 to TRBJ2-7; tentatively, D is TRBD2 (6 bases). Germline-derived CDR1 and CDR2 are SGHTA and FQGTGA. This CDR3 region has 14 residues. V lost 1 base and J 6 bases, leaving 13 bases between the germline ends. The CDR3 region has the DNA TGTGCCAGCAGCTTAATGGAGGGAACCGGCGAGCAGTACTTC. Its translation: CASSLMEGTGEQYF.

The V and J genes are TRBV9 and TRBJ2-1; 12 positions agree with TRBD2. This CDR3 has 18 amino acids. V dropped 1 base and J dropped 2; count of bases not matched to a gene: 7. Germline V gives CDR1 SGDLS, CDR2 YYNGEE. CDR3 residues: CASSVILAGGGTYNEQFF. The CDR3 nucleotides are TGTGCCAGCAGCGTAATACTAGCGGGGGGCGGGACCTACAATGAGCAGTTCTTC.

This chain connects TRBV7-9 to TRBJ2-1, with TRBD2 as a possible D gene (5 bases). In germline, CDR1 is SEHNR, CDR2 FQNEAQ (reference sequence). The V end lost 5 bases, the J end lost 6 bases, and 14 bases lay between the germline ends. The CDR3 consists of 14 residues. In DNA form, the CDR3 reads TGTGCCAGCAGCCCTGACGCGGGTCTCAATGAGCAGTTCTTC. Translating it yields CASSPDAGLNEQFF.

A few counts support this clone. J is TRBJ2-1 and V is TRBV29-1; TRBD2 matches 14 bases. Losses at the gene ends were 3 bases for V and 1 base for J; bases not matched to a gene: 5. The CDR3 sequence is 17 residues long. Germline V gene sequence: CDR1 SQVTM, CDR2 ANQGSEA. CDR3 DNA sequence: TGCAGCGTTGAGGGACTAGCGGGAGTAGGGTCCTACAATGAGCAGTTCTTC. It codes for CSVEGLAGVGSYNEQFF.

The gene calls are TRBV14 and TRBJ1-1, with 10 bases that match TRBD1. Germline CDR1 SGHDN, CDR2 FVKESK. J was trimmed by 1 base and V by 4 bases; bases with no gene match: 6. This CDR3 is built from 16 residues. Here the CDR3 DNA reads TGTGCCAGCAGCCTTCTGGGACAGGGGCGGAACACTGAAGCTTTCTTT. Translated: CASSLLGQGRNTEAFF.